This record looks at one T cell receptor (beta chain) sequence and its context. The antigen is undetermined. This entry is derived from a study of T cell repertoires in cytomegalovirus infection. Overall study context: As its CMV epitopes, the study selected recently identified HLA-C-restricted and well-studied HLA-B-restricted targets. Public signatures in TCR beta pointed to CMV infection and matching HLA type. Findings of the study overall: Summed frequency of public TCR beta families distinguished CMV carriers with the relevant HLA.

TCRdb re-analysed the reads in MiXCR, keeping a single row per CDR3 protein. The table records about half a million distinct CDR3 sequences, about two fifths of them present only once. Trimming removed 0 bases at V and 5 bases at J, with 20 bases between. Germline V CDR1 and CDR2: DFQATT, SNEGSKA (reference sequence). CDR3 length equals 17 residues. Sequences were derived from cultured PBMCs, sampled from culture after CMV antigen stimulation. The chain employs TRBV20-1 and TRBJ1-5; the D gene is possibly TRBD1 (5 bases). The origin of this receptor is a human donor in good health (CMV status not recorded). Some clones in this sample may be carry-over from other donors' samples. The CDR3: CSARDRGPLTADQPQHF. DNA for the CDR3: TGCAGTGCTAGAGATCGGGGACCCTTGACCGCTGATCAGCCCCAGCATTTT.